These T cell receptor beta chains were read from a single sample in a study of blood T cells in healthy people across ages. TCRdb redid the calling of the 5' RACE reads with MiXCR, one entry per CDR3 protein. This table holds about 2 million distinct CDR3 sequences, around half found once. Sequencing was performed on blood. The source of these receptors is a woman in her thirties or forties in good health. The CDR3 runs from the conserved cysteine through the conserved F or W. The D gene is left open where the match is weak. Clone size is not always given. Where it is, it says once, few, many or a class for expanded clones.

v_call,clone_size,d_call,j_call,cdr3_nt,cdr3_aa
TRBV15,NA,NA,TRBJ1-6,TGTGCCACCAGCAGAGATAACAGGGAGTACTCACCCCTCCACTTT,CATSRDNREYSPLHF
TRBV5-1,NA,TRBD2,TRBJ2-2,TGCGCCAGCAGCCGGGAGGGTAGTCCGAACACCGGGGAGCTGTTTTTT,CASSREGSPNTGELFF
TRBV7-2,few,TRBD2,TRBJ2-1,TGTGCCAGCAGCTTAGAACTAGCGGGGCGCAATGAGCAGTTCTTC,CASSLELAGRNEQFF
TRBV4-1,NA,TRBD2,TRBJ2-2,TGCGCCAGCAGCCAAGATCTTGGGGGAGGGACCGGGGAGCTGTTTTTT,CASSQDLGGGTGELFF
TRBV20-1,NA,TRBD2,TRBJ2-5,TGCAGTGCTAGACTAGCGGGGTCATCGACCCAGTACTTC,CSARLAGSSTQYF
TRBV6-1,NA,NA,TRBJ2-7,TGTGCCAGCATCGAGGGGACGGTTACCTACGAGCAGTACTTC,CASIEGTVTYEQYF
TRBV7-2,NA,NA,TRBJ2-7,TGTGCCAGCAGCTTAGATAGAGGGGGGGTCTCCTACGAGCAGTACTTC,CASSLDRGGVSYEQYF
TRBV11-3,once,TRBD1,TRBJ2-2,TGTGCCAGCAGCTCGGGACAGGCTGACACCGGGGAGCTGTTTTTT,CASSSGQADTGELFF
TRBV10-3,NA,NA,TRBJ1-1,TGTGCCATCAGTGGTCTGGTAAACACTGAAGCTTTCTTT,CAISGLVNTEAFF
TRBV5-1,few,NA,TRBJ1-1,TGCGCCAGCAGCCGACCTGGAGGGAACACTGAAGCTTTCTTT,CASSRPGGNTEAFF